This TCR beta chain was retrieved from a study of cytomegalovirus exposure and HLA in healthy donors. Overall study results and limits: Reportedly, fewer N-insertions than the approximately 600-donor mean appeared in an Asian-associated ancestry cluster in a later analysis. Rarity marked most TCR sequences, yet some public TCRs occurred in many donors.

The CDR3 contains 15 residues. Looked up from germline, CDR1 is LNHDA and CDR2 is SQIVND (reference sequence). The ends were cut back, 5 bases at V and 4 bases at J, with 15 bases in the middle. On this clone itself: Its antigen is currently unknown.

Both 60 Vbeta primers and 13 Jbeta primers went into the PCR. Clones were read by immunoSEQ multiplex PCR, and TCRdb kept only the in-frame ones, dropping some. Here the sample spans approximately 150,000 clones, 77% being singletons. V usage is TRBV19 and J usage is TRBJ1-3; D uncertain. This TCR came from a woman between 40 and 50 years old in good health and CMV-seropositive. What was sequenced was PBMCs. The CDR3 bases are TGTGCCAGTAGTCCCCCCGGCGGGAGGGGAAACACCATATATTTT. It specifies CASSPPGGRGNTIYF.